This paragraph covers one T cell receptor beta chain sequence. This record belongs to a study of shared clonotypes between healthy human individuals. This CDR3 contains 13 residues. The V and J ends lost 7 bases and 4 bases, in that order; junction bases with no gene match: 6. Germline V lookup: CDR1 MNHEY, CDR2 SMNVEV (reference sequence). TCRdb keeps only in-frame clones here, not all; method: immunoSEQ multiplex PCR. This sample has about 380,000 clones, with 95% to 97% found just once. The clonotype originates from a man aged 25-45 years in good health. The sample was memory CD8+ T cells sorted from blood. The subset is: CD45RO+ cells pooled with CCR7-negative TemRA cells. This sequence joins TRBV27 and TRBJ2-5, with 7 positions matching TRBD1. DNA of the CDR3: TGTGCCAGCAACTCGAACAGGGGAGAGACCCAGTACTTC. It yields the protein CASNSNRGETQYF.